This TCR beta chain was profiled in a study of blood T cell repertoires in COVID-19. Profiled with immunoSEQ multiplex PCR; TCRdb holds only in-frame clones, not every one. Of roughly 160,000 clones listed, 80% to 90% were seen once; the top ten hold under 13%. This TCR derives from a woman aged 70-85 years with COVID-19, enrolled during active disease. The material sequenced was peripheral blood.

The chain's CDR3 is CASSLSRDGYTF. CDR3 nucleotides: TGTGCCAGCAGTTTATCCAGGGATGGCTACACCTTC. This chain links TRBV28 with TRBJ1-2; weak D call: TRBD1 (5 bases). Germline V gene data show CDR1 as MDHEN and CDR2 as SYDVKM. The germline V and J ends were trimmed by 1 base and 6 bases, with 6 bases remaining between them. This CDR3 is built from 12 residues.